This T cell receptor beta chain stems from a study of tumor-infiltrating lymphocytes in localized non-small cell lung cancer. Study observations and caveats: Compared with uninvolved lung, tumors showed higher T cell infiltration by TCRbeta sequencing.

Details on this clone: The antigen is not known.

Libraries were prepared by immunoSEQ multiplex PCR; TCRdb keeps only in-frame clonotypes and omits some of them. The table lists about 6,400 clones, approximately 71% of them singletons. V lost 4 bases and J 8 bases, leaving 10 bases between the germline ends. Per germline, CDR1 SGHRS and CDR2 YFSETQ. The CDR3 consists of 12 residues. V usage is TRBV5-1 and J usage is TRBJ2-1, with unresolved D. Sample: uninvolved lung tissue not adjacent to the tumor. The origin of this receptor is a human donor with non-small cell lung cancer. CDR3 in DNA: TGCGCCAGCAGCCCGGGTTCGGATGAGCAGTTCTTC. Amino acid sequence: CASSPGSDEQFF.